This T cell receptor beta chain stems from a study of cytomegalovirus exposure and HLA in healthy donors. In the study overall: Among the approximately 410 genotyped donors, less than 85% were placed in the Caucasian-associated ancestry cluster.

Concerning this clone: The target antigen is unknown.

PCR amplification relied on 60 Vbeta primers (plus 13 Jbeta primers). Sequencing used immunoSEQ multiplex PCR; TCRdb keeps in-frame clones, though not all of them. The sample includes more than 90,000 clones, 55% to 75% of them seen just once. The study, taken as a whole, reports: Analyzed later, most CMV-associated TCR beta chains appeared HLA-restricted. Cytomegalovirus-associated TCR beta chains were listed, numbering some 170. With DRB1 most and HLA-C fewest, TCR association rates differed between HLA loci in a later analysis.

CDR3 size: 15 residues. V dropped 4 bases and J dropped 4; count of bases not matched to a gene: 7. In germline, CDR1 is SGHTA, CDR2 FQGTGA. Sequencing was done on a sample of PBMCs. The chain has TRBV7-3 and TRBJ2-3, with 8 bases fitting TRBD2. This clonotype was sampled from a man in his thirties or forties in good health and CMV-seropositive. Written as DNA, the CDR3 is TGTGCCAGCAGCTCGGGACTAGACGGGGCAGATACGCAGTATTTT. Protein sequence: CASSSGLDGADTQYF.